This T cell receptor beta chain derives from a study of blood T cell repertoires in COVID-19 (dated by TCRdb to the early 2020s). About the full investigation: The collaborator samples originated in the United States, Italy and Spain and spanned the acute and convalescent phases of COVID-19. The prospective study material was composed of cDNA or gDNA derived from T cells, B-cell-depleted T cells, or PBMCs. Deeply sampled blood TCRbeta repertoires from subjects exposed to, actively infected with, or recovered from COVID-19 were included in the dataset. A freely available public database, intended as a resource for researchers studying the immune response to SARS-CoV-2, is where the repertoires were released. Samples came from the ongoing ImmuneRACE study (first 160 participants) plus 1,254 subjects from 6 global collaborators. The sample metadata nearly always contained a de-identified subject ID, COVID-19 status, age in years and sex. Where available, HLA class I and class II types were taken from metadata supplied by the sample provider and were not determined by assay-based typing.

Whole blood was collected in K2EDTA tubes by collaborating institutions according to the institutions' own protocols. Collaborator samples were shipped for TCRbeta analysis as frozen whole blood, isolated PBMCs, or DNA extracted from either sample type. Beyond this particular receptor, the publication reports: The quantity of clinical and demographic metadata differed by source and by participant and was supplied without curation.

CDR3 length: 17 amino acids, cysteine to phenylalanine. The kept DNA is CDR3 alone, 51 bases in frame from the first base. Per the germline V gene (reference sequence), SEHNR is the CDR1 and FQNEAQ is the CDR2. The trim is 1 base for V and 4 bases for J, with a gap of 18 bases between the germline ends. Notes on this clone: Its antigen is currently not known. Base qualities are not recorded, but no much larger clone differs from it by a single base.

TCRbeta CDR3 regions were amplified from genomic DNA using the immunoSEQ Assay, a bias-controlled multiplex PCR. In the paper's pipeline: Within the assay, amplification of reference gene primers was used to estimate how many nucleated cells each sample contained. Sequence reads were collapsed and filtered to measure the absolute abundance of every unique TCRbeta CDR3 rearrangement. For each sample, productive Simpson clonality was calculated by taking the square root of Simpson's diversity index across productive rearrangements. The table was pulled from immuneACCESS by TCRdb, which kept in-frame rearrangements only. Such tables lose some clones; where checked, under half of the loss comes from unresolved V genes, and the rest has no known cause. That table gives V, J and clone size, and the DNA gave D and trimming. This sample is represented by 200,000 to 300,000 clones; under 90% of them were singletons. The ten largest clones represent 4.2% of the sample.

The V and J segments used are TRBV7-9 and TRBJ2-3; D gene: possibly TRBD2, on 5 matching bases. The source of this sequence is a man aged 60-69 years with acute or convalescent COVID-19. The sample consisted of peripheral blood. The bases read TGTGCCAGCAGCTTAGACTTGTGGGGAGTTGACGCAGATACGCAGTATTTT. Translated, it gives CASSLDLWGVDADTQYF.